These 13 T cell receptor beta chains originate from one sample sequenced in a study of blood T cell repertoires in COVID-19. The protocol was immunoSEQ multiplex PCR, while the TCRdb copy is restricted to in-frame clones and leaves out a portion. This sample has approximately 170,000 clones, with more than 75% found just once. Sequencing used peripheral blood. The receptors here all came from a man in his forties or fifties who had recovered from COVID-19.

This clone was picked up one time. In nucleotides, the CDR3 is TGCGCCAGCAGCCCTCCAACAGGGGTTGGAAACACCATATATTTT. This encodes CASSPPTGVGNTIYF. The rearrangement links TRBV5-1 to TRBJ1-3, with 7 bases lining up with TRBD1. Germline values: CDR1 SGHRS, CDR2 YFSETQ. This CDR3 region has 15 residues. V dropped 4 bases and J dropped 3; count of bases not matched to a gene: 7.

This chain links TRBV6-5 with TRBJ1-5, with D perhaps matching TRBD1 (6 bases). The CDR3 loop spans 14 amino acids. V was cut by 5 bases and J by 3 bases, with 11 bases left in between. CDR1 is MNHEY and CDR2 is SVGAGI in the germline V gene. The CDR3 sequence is CASSTGLNNQPQHF. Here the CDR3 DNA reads TGTGCCAGCAGTACAGGGTTAAACAATCAGCCCCAGCATTTT.

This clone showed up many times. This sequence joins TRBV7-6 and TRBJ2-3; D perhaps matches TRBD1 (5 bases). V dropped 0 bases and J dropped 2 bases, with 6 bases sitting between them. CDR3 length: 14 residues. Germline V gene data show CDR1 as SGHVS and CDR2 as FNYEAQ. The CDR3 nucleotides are TGTGCCAGCAGCTTAGCGGGGCCCACAGATACGCAGTATTTT. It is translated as CASSLAGPTDTQYF.

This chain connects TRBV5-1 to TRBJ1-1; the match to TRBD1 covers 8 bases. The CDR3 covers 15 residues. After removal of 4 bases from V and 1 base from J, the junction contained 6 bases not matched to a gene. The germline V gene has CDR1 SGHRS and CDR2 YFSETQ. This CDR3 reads CASSRRGQENTEAFF. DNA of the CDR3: TGCGCCAGCAGCCGGAGGGGACAGGAGAACACTGAAGCTTTCTTT. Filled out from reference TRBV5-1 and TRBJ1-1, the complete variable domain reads KAGVTQTPRYLIKTRGQQVTLSCSPISGHRSVSWYQQTPGQGLQFLFEYFSETQRNKGNFPGRFSGRQFSNSRSEMNVSTLELGDSALYLCASSRRGQENTEAFFGQGTRLTVV.

CDR3 protein: CASSYGTGHGYGYTF. CDR3 coding DNA: TGTGCCAGCAGCTATGGAACGGGACATGGGTATGGCTACACCTTC. This chain links TRBV27 with TRBJ1-2; the D gene is possibly TRBD1 (6 bases). The length of the CDR3 is 15 residues. Trimming shortened V by 6 bases and J by 5 bases, and 19 bases separated the two germline ends. Germline-derived CDR1 and CDR2 are MNHEY and SMNVEV (reference sequence).

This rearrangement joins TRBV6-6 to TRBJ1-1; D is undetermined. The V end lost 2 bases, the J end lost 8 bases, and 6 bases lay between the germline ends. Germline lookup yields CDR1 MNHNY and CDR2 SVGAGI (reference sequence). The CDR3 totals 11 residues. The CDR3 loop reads CASSYGGEAFF. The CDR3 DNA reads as TGTGCCAGCAGTTACGGAGGAGAAGCTTTCTTT.

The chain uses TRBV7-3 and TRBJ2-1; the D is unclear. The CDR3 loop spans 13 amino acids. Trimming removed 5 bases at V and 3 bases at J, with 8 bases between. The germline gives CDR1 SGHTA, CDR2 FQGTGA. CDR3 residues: CASSDSYYNEQFF. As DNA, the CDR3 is TGTGCCAGCAGCGACTCATACTACAATGAGCAGTTCTTC. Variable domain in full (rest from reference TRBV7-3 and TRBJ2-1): GAGVSQTPSNKVTEKGKYVELRCDPISGHTALYWYRQSLGQGPEFLIYFQGTGAADDSGLPNDRFFAVRPEGSVSTLKIQRTERGDSAVYLCASSDSYYNEQFFGPGTRLTVL.

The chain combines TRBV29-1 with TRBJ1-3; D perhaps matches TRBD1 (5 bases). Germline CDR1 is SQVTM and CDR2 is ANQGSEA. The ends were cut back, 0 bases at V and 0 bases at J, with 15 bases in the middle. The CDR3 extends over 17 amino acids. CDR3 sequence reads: CSVEDLGQGSSGNTIYF. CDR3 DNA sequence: TGCAGCGTTGAAGATCTTGGGCAGGGATCCTCTGGAAACACCATATATTTT.

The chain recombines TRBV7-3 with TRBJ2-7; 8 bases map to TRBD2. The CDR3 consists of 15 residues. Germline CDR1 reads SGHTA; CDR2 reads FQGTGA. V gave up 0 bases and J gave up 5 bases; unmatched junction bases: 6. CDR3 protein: CASSLTSGSGNEQYF. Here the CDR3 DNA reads TGTGCCAGCAGCTTAACGAGCGGGAGCGGGAACGAGCAGTACTTC. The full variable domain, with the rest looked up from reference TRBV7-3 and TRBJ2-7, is GAGVSQTPSNKVTEKGKYVELRCDPISGHTALYWYRQSLGQGPEFLIYFQGTGAADDSGLPNDRFFAVRPEGSVSTLKIQRTERGDSAVYLCASSLTSGSGNEQYFGPGTRLTVT.

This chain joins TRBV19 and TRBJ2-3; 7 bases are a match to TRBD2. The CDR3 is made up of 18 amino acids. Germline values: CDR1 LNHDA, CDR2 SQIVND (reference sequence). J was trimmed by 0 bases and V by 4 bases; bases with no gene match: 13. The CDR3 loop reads CASSTPKGRRESTDTQYF. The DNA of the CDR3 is TGTGCCAGTAGTACCCCTAAGGGGCGGCGGGAGAGCACAGATACGCAGTATTTT.

The CDR3 loop is CASSAGTRNGELFF. In DNA, the CDR3 is TGTGCCAGCAGCGCCGGGACTAGAAATGGGGAGCTGTTTTTT. The chain employs TRBV2 and TRBJ2-2; 8 nucleotides line up with TRBD2. There are 14 residues in the CDR3. With V trimmed by 6 bases and J by 8 bases, 8 bases remained unmatched. Germline CDR1 SNHLY, CDR2 FYNNEI.

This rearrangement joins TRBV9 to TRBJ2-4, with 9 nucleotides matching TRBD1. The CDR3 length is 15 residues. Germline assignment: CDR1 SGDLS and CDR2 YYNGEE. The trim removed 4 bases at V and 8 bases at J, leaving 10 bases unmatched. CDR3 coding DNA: TGTGCCAGCAGCCCCGGACAGGGGCCGTGGGACATTCAGTACTTC. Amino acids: CASSPGQGPWDIQYF.

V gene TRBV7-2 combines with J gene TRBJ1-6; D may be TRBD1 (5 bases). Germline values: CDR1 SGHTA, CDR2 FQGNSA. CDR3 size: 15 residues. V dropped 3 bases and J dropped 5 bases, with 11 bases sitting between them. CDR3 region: CASSFGGGNNSPLHF. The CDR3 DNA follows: TGTGCCAGCAGCTTCGGGGGGGGAAATAATTCACCCCTCCACTTT.